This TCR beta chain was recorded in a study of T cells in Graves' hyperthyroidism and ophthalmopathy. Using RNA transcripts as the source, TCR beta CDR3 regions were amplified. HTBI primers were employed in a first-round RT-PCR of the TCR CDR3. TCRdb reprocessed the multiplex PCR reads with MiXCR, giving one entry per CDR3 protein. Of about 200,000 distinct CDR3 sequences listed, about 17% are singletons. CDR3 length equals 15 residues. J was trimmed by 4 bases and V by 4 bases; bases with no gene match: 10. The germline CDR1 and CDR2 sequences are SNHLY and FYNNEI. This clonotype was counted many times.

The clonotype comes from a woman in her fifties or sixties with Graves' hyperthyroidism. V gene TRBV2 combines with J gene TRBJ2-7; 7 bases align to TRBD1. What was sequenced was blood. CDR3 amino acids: CASSAPGQRIYEQYF. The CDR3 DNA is TGTGCCAGCAGTGCTCCGGGACAGCGTATTTACGAGCAGTACTTC.